This T cell receptor beta chain was identified in a study of T-cell reconstitution after alpha-beta-depleted transplantation in children. Germline CDR1 is SEHNR and CDR2 is FQNEAQ (reference sequence). V was clipped by 8 bases and J by 3 bases; unmatched bases: 8. The CDR3 loop spans 15 amino acids. This clonotype was observed a few times. Unique molecular identifiers were incorporated into the prepared TCRbeta library. TCRdb ran MiXCR on the PCR reads and lists one entry per CDR3 protein. This sample has roughly 300,000 distinct CDR3 sequences; 9.9% occur once, and the top ten carry about a tenth. The sample in question was PBMCs from the stem cell graft donor, obtained from the stem cell graft. The rearrangement uses TRBV7-9 and TRBJ2-7, with 12 positions matching TRBD2. The receptor was isolated from a human donor who donated a stem cell graft to a child with SCID. This chain's CDR3 is CASGLAGGGVYEQYF. The CDR3 region has the DNA TGTGCCAGCGGCCTAGCGGGGGGGGGAGTCTACGAGCAGTACTTC.